Listed below are T cell receptor beta chains from one sample, sequenced in a study of cytotoxic CD8 clonotypes in ibrutinib-treated CLL. Method: immunoSEQ multiplex PCR; TCRdb's copy keeps in-frame clones and lacks some. The sample includes 150,000 to 200,000 clones, 70% to 90% of them seen just once. The starting material was PBMCs, obtained at disease progression, from a patient treated with ibrutinib. Receptor source: a human donor with chronic lymphocytic leukemia. Each CDR3 is given with its conserved first and last residue. Size values are once, few and many counts, or a class for expanded clones, and some rows have none.

j_gene	abundance	v_gene	CDR3aa
TRBJ2-7	NA	TRBV29-1	CSVEGPESSYEQYF
TRBJ2-7	NA	TRBV7-9	CASSRTEGVGEQYF
TRBJ2-2	NA	TRBV7-9	CASSLVPGTGISSGELFF
TRBJ1-2	once	TRBV15	CATSQEGQGAFFGYTF
TRBJ1-2	NA	TRBV28	CASSFRPLSYGYTF
TRBJ1-2	NA	TRBV28	CASSLITGYGYTF
TRBJ1-1	few	TRBV6-5	CASTQGGTAEAFF
TRBJ2-7	NA	TRBV28	CASSGPGHQTHEQYF
TRBJ2-1	NA	TRBV5-1	CASSLLQRSSYNEQFF
TRBJ1-2	NA	TRBV29-1	CSMRDRNYGYTF
TRBJ2-7	NA	TRBV19	CASSIEAGLNYEQYF
TRBJ1-3	NA	TRBV30	CASKISGNTIYF
TRBJ1-4	NA	TRBV19	CASSTLPRGSEKLFF
TRBJ2-1	NA	TRBV11-3	CASSSTGDRGEQFF
TRBJ2-7	few	TRBV4-1	CASSQGPGPLYEQYF
TRBJ2-3	NA	TRBV14	CASSQVVGGGRGTDTQYF
TRBJ2-7	NA	TRBV28	CTSSLFRERSTYEQYF
TRBJ1-2	NA	TRBV6-5	CASSYTTVANYGYTF
TRBJ1-2	NA	TRBV28	CASSPGGELNYGYTF
TRBJ2-7	NA	TRBV7-2	CASSPGGSTYEQYF
TRBJ1-1	NA	TRBV10-2	CASLVDRGGTEAFF
TRBJ1-2	NA	TRBV14	CASRPVGQGAESGYTF
TRBJ2-3	NA	TRBV2	CAREQDQTDTQYF
TRBJ1-2	NA	TRBV28	CASSLAWGYTF
TRBJ2-7	NA	TRBV14	CASSQETSRTGSYYEQYF
TRBJ1-5	few	TRBV7-7	CASSASLHQPQHF
TRBJ2-7	NA	TRBV4-2	CASSHVGGQGRFYEQYF
TRBJ2-2	NA	TRBV6-1	CAQGPGTGELFF
TRBJ2-2	once	TRBV7-3	CASSLQLTGLNTGELFF
TRBJ2-6	NA	TRBV5-4	CASSWGASGANVLTF
TRBJ1-2	NA	TRBV5-1	CASSLDWTARTGYTF
TRBJ1-2	NA	TRBV9	CASSVAIRDSYGYTF
TRBJ1-1	few	TRBV6-1	CASSEFRESEAFF
TRBJ2-7	NA	TRBV6-5	CASSTDYYEQYF
TRBJ2-2	NA	TRBV28	CASSFPGELFF
TRBJ2-1	NA	TRBV19	CASSIDRGGGRLHNEQFF
TRBJ1-1	NA	TRBV6-1	CASPNYRGTEAFF
TRBJ2-7	NA	TRBV7-8	CASSLAQGARYEQYF
TRBJ2-1	NA	TRBV10-3	CAISEKKRSSNEQFF
TRBJ1-3	NA	TRBV19	CASSTISGNTIYF
TRBJ1-2	NA	TRBV5-1	CASSTGTADYGYTF
TRBJ2-2	NA	TRBV19	CASRGLAGVGELFF
TRBJ2-7	once	TRBV10-2	CASSESGLAGDEQYF
TRBJ1-2	once	TRBV5-4	CASSFSGGAYGYTF
TRBJ1-3	few	TRBV28	CASSIMGRHSGNTIYF
TRBJ2-1	once	TRBV19	CASTSGRAENEQFF
TRBJ2-7	once	TRBV30	CAWSVYRDMEQYF
TRBJ2-5	NA	TRBV11-2	CASSFRAGIETQYF
TRBJ2-7	NA	TRBV15	CATEGWGESTYEQYF
TRBJ2-1	NA	TRBV7-3	CASSLSSYNEQFF
TRBJ2-7	NA	TRBV4-1	CASSTLAGEWYEQYF
TRBJ1-1	once	TRBV28	CASSLSWSNRNTEAFF
TRBJ2-5	NA	TRBV6-4	CASTILVPGRETQYF
TRBJ1-4	NA	TRBV6-1	CASEDRGDEKLFF
TRBJ1-5	NA	TRBV27	CASSLYPPVGEGQPQHF
TRBJ1-2	once	TRBV7-9	CASSLAQNYVYGYTF
TRBJ1-1	NA	TRBV7-3	CASRNDRDTEAFF
TRBJ2-2	NA	TRBV27	CASSLGLLNTGELFF
TRBJ1-2	NA	TRBV19	CASSIAGNYGYTF
TRBJ1-2	NA	TRBV4-3	CASSQDDGGGDGVF